The present TCR beta chain was sequenced within a study of blood T cell repertoires in COVID-19. For the study at large: Specimens from acute and convalescent COVID-19 originated in the United States, Italy and Spain.

This clone has a single count. The CDR3 is 15 residues long. Germline CDR1 is SSHAT and CDR2 is FNYEAQ (reference sequence). With V trimmed by 5 bases and J by 1 base, 6 bases remained unmatched. Original handling: Reference gene primer amplification gave estimated nucleated cell counts. Produced via immunoSEQ multiplex PCR; TCRdb's table is partial and in-frame only. V, J and clone size are those of that table, while D and trimming were read from the DNA. Of tens of thousands of clones listed, more than 85% are singletons. The receptor was derived from a man aged 35-49 years with COVID-19, enrolled during active disease. Material for sequencing was peripheral blood. The rearrangement joins TRBV7-7 to TRBJ2-3, with 7 bases matching TRBD2. The CDR3 loop is CASSETSSGTDTQYF. CDR3 nucleotides: TGTGCCAGCAGCGAGACTAGCAGTGGCACAGATACGCAGTATTTT. Using reference TRBV7-7 and TRBJ2-3 for the parts outside the CDR3, the full variable domain is GAGVSQSPRYKVTKRGQDVTLRCDPISSHATLYWYQQALGQGPEFLTYFNYEAQPDKSGLPSDRFSAERPEGSISTLTIQRTEQRDSAMYRCASSETSSGTDTQYFGPGTRLTVL.